This TCR beta chain is drawn from a study of metastatic and nonmetastatic thyroid tumors. TCRdb reanalyzed the PCR reads via MiXCR. The data contain 49,000 or so clones, around 25% of them seen just once; the ten biggest clones take up more than 3%. The CDR3 spans 16 residues. Unmatched junction bases numbered 10, after V lost 3 bases and J lost 7 bases. Ahead of thyroid surgery, no patient had received treatment of any kind. This clone has at least ten counts. This chain joins TRBV12-3 or TRBV12-4 and TRBJ2-1; 9 bases are a match to TRBD1. This TCR derives from a male donor with papillary thyroid cancer or a benign thyroid nodule (not recorded which). Some clones in this sample may be carry-over from other donors' samples. Source material: blood. The CDR3 loop is CASSFAGTGSLNEQFF. The CDR3 DNA reads as TGTGCCAGCAGTTTCGCCGGGACAGGGAGTTTAAATGAGCAGTTCTTC.